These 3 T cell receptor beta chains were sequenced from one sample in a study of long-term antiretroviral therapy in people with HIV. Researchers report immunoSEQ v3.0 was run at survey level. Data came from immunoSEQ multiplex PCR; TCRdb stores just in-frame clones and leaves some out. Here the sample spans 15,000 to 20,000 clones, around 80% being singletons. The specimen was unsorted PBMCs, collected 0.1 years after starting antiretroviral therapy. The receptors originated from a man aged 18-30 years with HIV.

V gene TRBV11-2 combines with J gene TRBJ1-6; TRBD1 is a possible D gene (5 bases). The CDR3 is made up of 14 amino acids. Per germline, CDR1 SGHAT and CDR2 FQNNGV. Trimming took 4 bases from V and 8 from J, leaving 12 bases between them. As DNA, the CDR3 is TGTGCCAGCAGCTCCTCCGGGACCCATTCACCCCTCCACTTT. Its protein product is CASSSSGTHSPLHF.

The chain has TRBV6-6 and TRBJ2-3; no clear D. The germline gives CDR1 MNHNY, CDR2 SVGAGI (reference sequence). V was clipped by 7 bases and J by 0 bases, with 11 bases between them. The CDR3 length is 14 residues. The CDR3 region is CASKVDHSTDTQYF. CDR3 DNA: TGTGCCAGCAAAGTGGACCATAGCACAGATACGCAGTATTTT.

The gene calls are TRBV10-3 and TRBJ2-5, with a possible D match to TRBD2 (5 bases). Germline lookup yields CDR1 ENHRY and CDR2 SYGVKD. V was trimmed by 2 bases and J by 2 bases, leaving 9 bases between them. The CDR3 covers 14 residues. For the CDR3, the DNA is TGTGCCATCAGTGAGGCTGGGAGACAAGAGACCCAGTACTTC. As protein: CAISEAGRQETQYF.